The TCR beta chain described here comes from a study of Graves' ophthalmopathy and Graves' hyperthyroidism. This clonotype came up many times. Clinicians diagnosed using symptoms, serum thyroxine, TRAb, thyroid ultrasound and orbital computed tomography. Amplified material comprised TCR beta CDR3 regions derived from RNA transcripts. After a first-round RT-PCR with HTBI primers, a second-round multiplex PCR was run. Each CDR3 protein is one row after TCRdb ran MiXCR on the multiplex PCR reads. The sample lists 900,000 to 1,200,000 distinct CDR3 sequences, less than 45% occurring once. CDR1 is LNHDA, CDR2 SQIVND, per germline (reference sequence). Between the trimmed V and J ends, which lost 6 bases and 5 bases, there was a span of 11 bases. The CDR3 consists of 14 residues.

Sequenced sample: peripheral blood or thyroid tissue (not recorded which). The chain couples TRBV19 to TRBJ1-6, with a tentative D call TRBD1 (5 bases). The receptor comes from an adult man with Graves' hyperthyroidism. The CDR3 reads CASRMDTHNSPLHF. The CDR3 DNA follows: TGTGCCAGTAGAATGGACACTCATAATTCACCCCTCCACTTT.